This T cell receptor beta chain was recovered during a study of T cells in Graves' hyperthyroidism and ophthalmopathy. The TCR beta CDR3 regions underwent amplification using RNA transcripts as the source. A first-round RT-PCR of the TCR CDR3 used the HTBI primer set. TCRdb itself ran the multiplex PCR reads through MiXCR, one entry per CDR3 protein. This table has 550,000 to 800,000 distinct CDR3 sequences, about a sixth appearing once. CDR1 is DFQATT, CDR2 SNEGSKA, per germline (reference sequence). CDR3 length: 15 amino acids. Exclusions: uncontrolled infection, other autoimmune disease, pregnancy, lactation. The diagnoses drew upon clinical symptoms, serum thyroxine and TRAb, thyroid ultrasound and orbital computed tomography. Findings and limits, study-wide: Most thyroid clonotypes that were expanded above 0.001 also turned up in blood.

This clonotype was counted only a few times. The antigen is not known. This may stem from a read error, because a much larger clone lies one nucleotide away. Input material: blood. V usage is TRBV20-1 and J usage is TRBJ2-3; TRBD1 or TRBD2 may be the D gene (5 bases each). The receptor's source is a man between 18 and 35 years old with Graves' hyperthyroidism. The CDR3 DNA reads TGCAGTGCTAGACAGGGTGGGGGATTCACAGGTACGCAGTATTTT. As protein: CSARQGGGFTGTQYF.